These 8 T cell receptor beta chains share one sample of origin, sequenced in a study of blood T cells in healthy people across ages. A sample-barcoded 5' primer and a J-beta primer mix were used in a second PCR of roughly 7 to 11 cycles. TCRdb fed the 5' RACE reads into MiXCR, producing one record per CDR3 protein. Of approximately 960,000 distinct CDR3 sequences listed, approximately 32% are singletons. A further study also used this sample, focusing on T cells of mothers and their children.

Sequences were obtained from blood. These receptors all come from a woman between 40 and 50 years old in good health.

The CDR3 here is CSARRQGSTDTQYF. The CDR3 DNA is TGCAGTGCTAGAAGACAGGGGAGCACAGATACGCAGTATTTT. The chain combines TRBV20-1 with TRBJ2-3, with TRBD1 matching over 8 bases. The V and J ends lost 2 bases and 0 bases, in that order; junction bases with no gene match: 1. This CDR3 is 14 amino acids long. Looked up from germline, CDR1 is DFQATT and CDR2 is SNEGSKA (reference sequence).

This clonotype was seen more than once but under ten times. The J gene is TRBJ1-2, the V gene TRBV3-1; D not certain. CDR3 length equals 17 residues. The V gene's germline CDR1 is LGHDT and CDR2 YNNKEL (reference sequence). V shed 2 bases and J shed 1 base, with 17 bases lying between them. CDR3 in amino acids: CASSQKGGKGINYGYTF. DNA of the CDR3: TGTGCCAGCAGCCAAAAAGGCGGTAAGGGAATTAACTATGGCTACACCTTC.

The chain has TRBV20-1 and TRBJ2-2; TRBD2 aligns across 10 bases. The V gene's germline CDR1 is DFQATT and CDR2 SNEGSKA (reference sequence). The CDR3 spans 21 residues. Trimming removed 3 bases from V and 0 bases from J; junction bases left unmatched: 19. Here the CDR3 DNA reads TGCAGTGCTAGTCGCCTAGCGGGGGCCGTTCAGCGGGCCCCGAACACCGGGGAGCTGTTTTTT. This gives the protein CSASRLAGAVQRAPNTGELFF.

V gene TRBV5-1 combines with J gene TRBJ2-3; D call uncertain. Trimming cost V 0 bases and J 2 bases, with 13 bases left between them. Germline lookup yields CDR1 SGHRS and CDR2 YFSETQ. The CDR3 spans 16 residues. The CDR3 here is CASSLEGQSSTDTQYF. CDR3 coding DNA: TGCGCCAGCAGCTTGGAAGGTCAGAGCTCCACAGATACGCAGTATTTT. The complete variable domain, with remaining parts taken from reference TRBV5-1 and TRBJ2-3, reads KAGVTQTPRYLIKTRGQQVTLSCSPISGHRSVSWYQQTPGQGLQFLFEYFSETQRNKGNFPGRFSGRQFSNSRSEMNVSTLELGDSALYLCASSLEGQSSTDTQYFGPGTRLTVL.

This clonotype was counted many times. V is TRBV29-1 and J is TRBJ2-1, with 8 bases fitting TRBD2. This CDR3 has 12 residues. J gave up 5 bases and V 7 bases, and 4 bases lay outside the gene matches. The germline gives CDR1 SQVTM, CDR2 ANQGSEA. In nucleotides, the CDR3 is TGCAGCGGCGGGGGGCCTAACAATGAGCAGTTCTTC. It yields the protein CSGGGPNNEQFF.

This chain links TRBV24-1 with TRBJ1-1; D is possibly TRBD1 (5 bases). This CDR3 has 13 amino acids. CDR1 and CDR2 from the germline V gene are KGHDR and SFDVKD. Trimming took off 4 bases at V and 7 bases at J, with 12 bases between the two ends. CDR3 sequence reads: CATSDFTGFEAFF. In DNA form, the CDR3 reads TGTGCCACCAGTGACTTTACAGGCTTTGAAGCTTTCTTT.

Ten or more counts support this clonotype. This sequence joins TRBV12-3 or TRBV12-4 and TRBJ2-7; 10 bases are shared with TRBD1. With V trimmed by 6 bases and J by 1 base, 9 bases remained unmatched. The CDR3 is 16 residues long. CDR3 nucleotides: TGTGCCAGCAGCTCTCAAGACAGGGGGCATTCCTACGAGCAGTACTTC. It encodes CASSSQDRGHSYEQYF.

This clonotype was detected a few times. This sequence joins TRBV5-1 and TRBJ1-1; D may be TRBD1 (6 bases). The CDR3 has 19 amino acids. Deletions cut 0 bases from V and 1 base from J, with 22 bases between. Germline CDR1 reads SGHRS; CDR2 reads YFSETQ. The CDR3 DNA reads as TGCGCCAGCAGCTTGGTGGCCTACCGGCCTTTACAGGGGAACACTGAAGCTTTCTTT. Protein sequence: CASSLVAYRPLQGNTEAFF.